In this sample, the clone carrying this T cell receptor beta chain turned up a few times. Repertoires were generated with immunoSEQ multiplex PCR, while TCRdb's copy carries only in-frame clones and drops some. The sample contains 15,000 or so clones, about 28% of which appear only once. The data were obtained in a study of graft-versus-host responses after intestinal transplantation. Study in general: After anti-thymocyte globulin induction, recipients took tacrolimus and steroids for approximately three years.

Findings and caveats of the study: GvH clones detected in recipient marrow included some appearing first in ileum or blood.

Germline lookup yields CDR1 SGHTA and CDR2 FQGTGA. The CDR3 consists of 13 residues. The V end was cut by 4 bases, the J end by 5 bases, with 12 bases between. The sample was alloreactive CD4+ T cells from a mixed lymphocyte reaction culture, taken before intestinal transplant. Stated subset: CFSE-low proliferating T cells sorted from roughly six-day pre-transplant mixed lymphocyte reaction (GvH or HvG direction). This TCR derives from a human patient who received an intestinal transplant. The chain links TRBV7-3 to TRBJ2-7; TRBD2 might be the D (5 bases). The CDR3 protein is CASSSRLGNEQYF. The DNA for the CDR3 is TGTGCCAGCAGCTCGAGGCTCGGGAACGAGCAGTACTTC.